This TCR beta chain is from a study of T cell repertoires in cytomegalovirus infection. Whole-study context: Both a matching HLA type and CMV infection were indicated by public TCR beta signatures.

General observations from the study: HLA-C-restricted CMV clonotypes gave the most frequent clonotype in two of eight donors. Cumulative frequency (of public TCR beta family members) identified carriers of CMV plus the relevant HLA.

From the reads, TCRdb called clonotypes with MiXCR, one entry per CDR3 protein. The profile shows hundreds of thousands of distinct CDR3 sequences, roughly a third of them singletons. This CDR3 is built from 16 residues. In germline, CDR1 is LNHDA, CDR2 SQIVND (reference sequence). The junction had 13 bases not matched to a gene; V was cut back by 6 bases and J by 5 bases. On this clonotype: Its cognate antigen is unknown.

The chain carries TRBV19 and TRBJ1-5; 7 positions agree with TRBD1. The sequenced sample was PBMCs. This sequence was found in a human donor in good health (CMV status not recorded). Some clones in this sample may be carry-over from other donors' samples. CDR3 amino acids: CASRPTDREWDQPQHF. The CDR3 nucleotides read TGTGCCAGTAGACCTACTGACAGGGAATGGGATCAGCCCCAGCATTTT.